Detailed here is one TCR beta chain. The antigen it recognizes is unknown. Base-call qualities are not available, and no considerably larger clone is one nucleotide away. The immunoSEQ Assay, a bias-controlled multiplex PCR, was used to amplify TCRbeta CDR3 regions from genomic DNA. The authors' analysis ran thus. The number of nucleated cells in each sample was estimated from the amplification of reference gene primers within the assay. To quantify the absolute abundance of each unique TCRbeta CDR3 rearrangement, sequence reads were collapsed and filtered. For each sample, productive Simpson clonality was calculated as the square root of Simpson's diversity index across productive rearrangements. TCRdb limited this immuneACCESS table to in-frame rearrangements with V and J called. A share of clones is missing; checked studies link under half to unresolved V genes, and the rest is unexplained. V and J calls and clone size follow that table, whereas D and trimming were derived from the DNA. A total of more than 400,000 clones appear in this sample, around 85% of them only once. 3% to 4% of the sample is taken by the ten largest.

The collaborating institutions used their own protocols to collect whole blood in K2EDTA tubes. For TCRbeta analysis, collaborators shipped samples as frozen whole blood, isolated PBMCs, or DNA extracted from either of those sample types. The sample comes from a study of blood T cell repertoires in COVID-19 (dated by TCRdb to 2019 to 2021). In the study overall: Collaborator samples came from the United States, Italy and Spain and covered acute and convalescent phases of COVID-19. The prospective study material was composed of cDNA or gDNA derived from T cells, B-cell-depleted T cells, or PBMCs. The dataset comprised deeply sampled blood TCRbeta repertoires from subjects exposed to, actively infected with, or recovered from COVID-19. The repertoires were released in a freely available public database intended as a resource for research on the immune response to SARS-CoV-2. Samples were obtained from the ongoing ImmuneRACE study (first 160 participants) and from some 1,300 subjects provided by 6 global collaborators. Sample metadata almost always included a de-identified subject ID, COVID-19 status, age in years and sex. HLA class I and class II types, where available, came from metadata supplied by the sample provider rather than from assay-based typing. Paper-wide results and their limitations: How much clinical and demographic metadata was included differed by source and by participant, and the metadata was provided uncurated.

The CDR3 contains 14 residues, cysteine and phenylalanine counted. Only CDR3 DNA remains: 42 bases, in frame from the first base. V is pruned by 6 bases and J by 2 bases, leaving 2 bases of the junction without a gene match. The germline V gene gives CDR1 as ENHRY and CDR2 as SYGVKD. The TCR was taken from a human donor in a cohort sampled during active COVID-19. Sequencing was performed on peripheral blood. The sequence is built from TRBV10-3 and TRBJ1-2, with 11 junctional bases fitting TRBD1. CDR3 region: CAISGTGGNYGYTF. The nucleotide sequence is TGTGCCATCAGCGGGACAGGGGGAAACTATGGCTACACCTTC.